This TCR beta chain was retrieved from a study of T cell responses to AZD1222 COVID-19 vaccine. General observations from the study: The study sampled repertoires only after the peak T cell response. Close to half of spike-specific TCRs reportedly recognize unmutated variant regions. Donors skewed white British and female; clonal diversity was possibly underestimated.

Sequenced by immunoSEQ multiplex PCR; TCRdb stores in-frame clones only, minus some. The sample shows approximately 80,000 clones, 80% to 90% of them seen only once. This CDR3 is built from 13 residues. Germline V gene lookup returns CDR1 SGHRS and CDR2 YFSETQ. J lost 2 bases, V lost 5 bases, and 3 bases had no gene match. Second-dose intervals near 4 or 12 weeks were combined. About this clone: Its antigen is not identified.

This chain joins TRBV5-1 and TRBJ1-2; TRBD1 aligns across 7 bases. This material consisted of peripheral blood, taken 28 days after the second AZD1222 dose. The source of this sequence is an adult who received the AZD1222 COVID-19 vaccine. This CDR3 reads CASSTGENYGYTF. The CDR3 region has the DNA TGCGCCAGCAGTACAGGGGAAAACTATGGCTACACCTTC.